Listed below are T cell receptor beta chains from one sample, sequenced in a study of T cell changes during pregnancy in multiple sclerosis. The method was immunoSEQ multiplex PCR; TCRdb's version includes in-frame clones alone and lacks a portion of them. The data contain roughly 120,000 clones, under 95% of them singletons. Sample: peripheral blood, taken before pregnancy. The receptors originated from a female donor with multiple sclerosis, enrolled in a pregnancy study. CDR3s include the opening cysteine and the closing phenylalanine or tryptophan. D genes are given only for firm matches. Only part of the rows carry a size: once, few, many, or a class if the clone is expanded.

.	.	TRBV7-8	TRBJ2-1	TGTGCCAGCAGCCTCGTGGGAGGCCCATTTGATGAGCAGTTCTTC	CASSLVGGPFDEQFF
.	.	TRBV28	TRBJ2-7	TGTGCCAGCAGCGGACGGGGATTAAACTACGAGCAGTACTTC	CASSGRGLNYEQYF
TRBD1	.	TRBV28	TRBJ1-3	TGTGCCAGCAGTACCCAGGGGGCCGCTGGAAACACCATATATTTT	CASSTQGAAGNTIYF
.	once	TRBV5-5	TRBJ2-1	TGTGCCAGCAGCTTTGTCGGACAGTCCTACAATGAGCAGTTCTTC	CASSFVGQSYNEQFF
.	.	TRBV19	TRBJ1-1	TGTGCCAGTAGTATTCCTACATCAGGGGTACGGACTGAAGCTTTCTTT	CASSIPTSGVRTEAFF
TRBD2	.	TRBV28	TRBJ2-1	TGTGCCAGCAGTTTTTTTGGTCTTTTGGGAACTAGCGGGACGGTGAATGAGCAGTTCTTC	CASSFFGLLGTSGTVNEQFF
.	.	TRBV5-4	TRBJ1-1	TGTGCCAGCAGCAACAGGAACACTGAAGCTTTCTTT	CASSNRNTEAFF
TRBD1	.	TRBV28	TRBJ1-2	TGTGCCAGCAGTCTTACAGGGGCCTATGGCTACACCTTC	CASSLTGAYGYTF
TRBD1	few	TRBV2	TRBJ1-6	TGTGCCAGCAGTGCCCGGACAGGGGGCGGTTCACCCCTCCACTTT	CASSARTGGGSPLHF
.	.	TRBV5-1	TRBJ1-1	TGCGCCAGCAGAGGAGGTAACACTGAAGCTTTCTTT	CASRGGNTEAFF
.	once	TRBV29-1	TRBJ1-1	TGCAGCGTTGAAGCCCGACAGGCGAACACTGAAGCTTTCTTT	CSVEARQANTEAFF
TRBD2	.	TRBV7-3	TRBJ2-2	TGTGCCAGCAGCCCTACTAGCGGGGGTAACACCGGGGAGCTGTTTTTT	CASSPTSGGNTGELFF
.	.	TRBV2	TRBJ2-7	TGTGCCAGCAGTGAAGGGGCTCGCCATTACCCCGGTGAGCAGTACTTC	CASSEGARHYPGEQYF
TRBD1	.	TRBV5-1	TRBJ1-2	TGCGCCAGCAGCGGGGGGGCAGGGGGCGCCTATGGCTACACCTTC	CASSGGAGGAYGYTF
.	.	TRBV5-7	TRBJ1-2	TGTGCCAGCAGCTCGCGAACAGGTAACTATGGCTACACCTTC	CASSSRTGNYGYTF
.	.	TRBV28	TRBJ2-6	TGTGCCAGCAGTGGCCCTCTGAGGTCTGGGGCCAACGTCCTGACTTTC	CASSGPLRSGANVLTF
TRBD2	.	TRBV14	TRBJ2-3	TGTGCCAGCAGGCGGGGACTAGACAACACAGATACGCAGTATTTT	CASRRGLDNTDTQYF
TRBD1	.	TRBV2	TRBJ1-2	TGTGCCAGCAGTGGGACAGGGAACTATGGCTACACCTTC	CASSGTGNYGYTF
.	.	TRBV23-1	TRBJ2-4	TGCGCCCCTAGGCGGGAAGCCAAAAACATTCAGTACTTC	CAPRREAKNIQYF
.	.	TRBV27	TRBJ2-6	TGTGCCAGCAGTCGTTTGCGATCTGGGGCCAACGTCCTGACTTTC	CASSRLRSGANVLTF
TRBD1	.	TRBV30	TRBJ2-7	TGTGCCTGGAGCGGAATTGCGCCGGGACAGGGTTTTGACGAGCAGTACTTC	CAWSGIAPGQGFDEQYF
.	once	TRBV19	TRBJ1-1	TGTGCCAGTAGTATAGGCAGACAGGCCACCGAAGCTTTCTTT	CASSIGRQATEAFF
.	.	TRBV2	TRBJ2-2	TGTGCCAGCAGTGAATCTCGTATCGCGAACACCGGGGAGCTGTTTTTT	CASSESRIANTGELFF
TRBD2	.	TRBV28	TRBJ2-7	TGTGCCAGCAGTTTTGCGGGAGTGGGGTTCGAGCAGTACTTC	CASSFAGVGFEQYF
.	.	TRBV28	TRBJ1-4	TGTGCCAGCAGTTTTGGGAGCGCAACTAATGAAAAACTGTTTTTT	CASSFGSATNEKLFF
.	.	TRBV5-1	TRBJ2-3	TGCGCCAGCAGCTTGGATCAGGGATCAGATACGCAGTATTTT	CASSLDQGSDTQYF
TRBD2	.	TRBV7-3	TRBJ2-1	TGTGCCAGCAGCCCAAGGGCGGGAGGGTCCTACAATGAGCAGTTCTTC	CASSPRAGGSYNEQFF
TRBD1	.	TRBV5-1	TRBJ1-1	TGCGCCAGCAGCCCCCGACTGGGACAGCAGAACACTGAAGCTTTCTTT	CASSPRLGQQNTEAFF
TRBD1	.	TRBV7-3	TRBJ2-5	TGTGCCAGCAGCTTAGACAGGGGTCAACAAGAGACCCAGTACTTC	CASSLDRGQQETQYF
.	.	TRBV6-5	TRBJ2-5	TGTGCCAGCAGTGCAACGACAGGGACCCAGTACTTC	CASSATTGTQYF
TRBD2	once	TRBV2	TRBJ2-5	TGTGCCAGCAGTTTGGGACTAGCTTCACGGGAGACCCAGTACTTC	CASSLGLASRETQYF
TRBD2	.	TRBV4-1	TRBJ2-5	TGCGCCAGCAGCGCAAGCGGGAGGGCCGAGACCCAGTACTTC	CASSASGRAETQYF
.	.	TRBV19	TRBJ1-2	TGTGCCAGTAGTAAAGGGACACCCGTAGACTATGGCTACACCTTC	CASSKGTPVDYGYTF
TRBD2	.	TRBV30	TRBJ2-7	TGTGCCGGGACTAGCGGGGGGGCCGTCGAGCAGTACTTC	CAGTSGGAVEQYF
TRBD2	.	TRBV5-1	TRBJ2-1	TGCGCCAGCAGCGACCGACTAGCGGGGCTAAATGAGCAGTTCTTC	CASSDRLAGLNEQFF
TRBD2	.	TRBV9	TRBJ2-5	TGTGCCAGCAGCGTAGGCCCAGCGGGAGGAGAGACCCAGTACTTC	CASSVGPAGGETQYF
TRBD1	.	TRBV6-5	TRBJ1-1	TGTGCCAGCCGCGGACAGGGCATCCCTGAAGCTTTCTTT	CASRGQGIPEAFF
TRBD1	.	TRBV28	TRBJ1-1	TGTGCCAGCAGTTCCCCGGGACAGTTACGGAACACTGAAGCTTTCTTT	CASSSPGQLRNTEAFF
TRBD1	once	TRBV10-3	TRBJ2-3	TGTGCCATCAGCCCGGGACAGGGGTACACAGATACGCAGTATTTT	CAISPGQGYTDTQYF
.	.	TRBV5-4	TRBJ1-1	TGTGCCCTCAGAACGCCGGGCACTGAAGCTTTCTTT	CALRTPGTEAFF
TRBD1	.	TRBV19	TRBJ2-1	TGTGCCAGTAGCTGGACAGGGAACAATGAGCAGTTCTTC	CASSWTGNNEQFF
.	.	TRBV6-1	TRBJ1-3	TGTGCCAGCAGTGAACAGGGAGGAGGAAACACCATATATTTT	CASSEQGGGNTIYF